This T cell receptor (beta chain) was profiled in a study of blood T cell repertoires in COVID-19. In the study overall: COVID-19 samples, acute and convalescent, were from the United States, Italy and Spain. T cells, B-cell-depleted T cells, or PBMCs supplied cDNA or gDNA.

Per the authors' pipeline: Quantification of nucleated cells was approximated via reference gene primer amplification. Generated by immunoSEQ multiplex PCR, the TCRdb table keeps only in-frame clones and is missing some. V and J calls and clone size follow that table, whereas D and trimming were derived from the DNA. Of about 200,000 clones listed, about 84% were seen once; the top ten hold around 13%. Sequencing used peripheral blood. The sequence was obtained from a human donor in a cohort sampled during active COVID-19.

This chain's CDR3 is CASSSPDRGTEAFF. In DNA, the CDR3 is TGTGCCAGCAGTTCCCCCGACAGGGGCACTGAAGCTTTCTTT. The chain combines TRBV28 with TRBJ1-1; 8 bases match TRBD1. The CDR3 is 14 residues long. Germline CDR1 and CDR2: MDHEN and SYDVKM. After removal of 4 bases from V and 4 bases from J, the junction contained 5 bases not matched to a gene.